These 11 T cell receptor beta chains were sequenced from one sample in a study of monozygotic twins with inflammatory bowel disease. TCRdb derives one entry per CDR3 protein from the 5' RACE reads, leaving out DNA. This repertoire includes approximately 85,000 distinct CDR3 sequences. The sample was blood. These receptors were taken from a human donor with ulcerative colitis or Crohn's disease, or a healthy co-twin of an affected twin (not recorded which).

V and J are TRBV5-1 and TRBJ2-3; TCRdb's D call of TRBD2 is untestable without DNA. The germline gives CDR1 SGHRS, CDR2 YFSETQ. This CDR3 spans 20 amino acids. This CDR3 is CASSSSALAGGIPSTDTQYF.

The genes are TRBV7-9 and TRBJ1-1. This CDR3 is built from 11 residues. CDR1 is SEHNR and CDR2 is FQNEAQ in the germline V gene (reference sequence). CDR3 sequence reads: CASSFTREAFF.

V usage is TRBV6-6 and J usage is TRBJ1-1. CDR1 and CDR2 (germline): MNHNY, SVGAGI (reference sequence). This CDR3 comprises 13 residues. This CDR3 reads CASSYPGVGQAFF.

The CDR3 sequence is CASSLVTGNSPLHF. This sequence joins TRBV5-1 and TRBJ1-6; TCRdb's D call of TRBD1 is untestable without DNA. The CDR3 contains 14 residues. Germline V gene lookup returns CDR1 SGHRS and CDR2 YFSETQ.

The chain has TRBV7-9 and TRBJ2-7; TCRdb names TRBD1, which stays unverified in the absence of DNA. The germline V gene has CDR1 SEHNR and CDR2 FQNEAQ (reference sequence). The CDR3 runs to 12 residues. The CDR3 region is CASSLMKGQGNF.

The chain links TRBV6-5 to TRBJ2-7. Germline CDR1 and CDR2: MNHEY and SVGAGI. The CDR3 runs 12 residues. This CDR3 reads CASSPDTYEQYF.

The CDR3 region is CASSFSGGLYNEQFF. This rearrangement joins TRBV5-1 to TRBJ2-1; TCRdb lists TRBD2, though no DNA is available to test this call. Germline CDR1 reads SGHRS; CDR2 reads YFSETQ. This CDR3 is 15 amino acids long.

The V gene is TRBV12-3 or TRBV12-4, the J gene TRBJ2-5. There are 12 residues in the CDR3. Here the CDR3 reads CASSTTQETQYF.

This chain links TRBV7-9 with TRBJ2-7; TCRdb selects TRBD1, and the lack of DNA leaves this call unchecked. The germline V gene has CDR1 SEHNR and CDR2 FQNEAQ (reference sequence). This CDR3 comprises 16 residues. The chain's CDR3 is CASSLATGGRSYEQYF. Full variable domain (outside the CDR3, taken from reference TRBV7-9 and TRBJ2-7): DTGVSQNPRHKITKRGQNVTFRCDPISEHNRLYWYRQTLGQGPEFLTYFQNEAQLEKSRLLSDRFSAERPKGSFSTLEIQRTEQGDSAMYLCASSLATGGRSYEQYFGPGTRLTVT.

CDR3 region: CASSPGQGTYEQYF. This chain links TRBV18 with TRBJ2-7; absent DNA, TCRdb's TRBD1 call cannot be checked. The length of the CDR3 is 14 residues. The germline V gene encodes CDR1 KGHSH and CDR2 LQKENI.

This rearrangement joins TRBV6-1 to TRBJ2-3; no DNA is available, so the TRBD2 call from TCRdb remains unchecked. The CDR3 sequence is 15 residues long. Germline V lookup: CDR1 MNHNS, CDR2 SASEGT. The CDR3 protein is CASTPAGGRYDTQYF.